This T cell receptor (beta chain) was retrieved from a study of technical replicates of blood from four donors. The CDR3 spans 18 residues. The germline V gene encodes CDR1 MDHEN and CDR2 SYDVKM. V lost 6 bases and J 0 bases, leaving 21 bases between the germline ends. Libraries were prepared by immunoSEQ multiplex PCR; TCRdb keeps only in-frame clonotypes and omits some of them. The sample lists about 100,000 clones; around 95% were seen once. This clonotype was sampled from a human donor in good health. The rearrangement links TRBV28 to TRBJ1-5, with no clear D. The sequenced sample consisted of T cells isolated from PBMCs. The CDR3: CASRPPRETRDSNQPQHF. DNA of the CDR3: TGTGCCAGCAGGCCCCCCCGGGAGACAAGAGATAGCAATCAGCCCCAGCATTTT.